This TCR beta chain came from a study of cytomegalovirus exposure and HLA in healthy donors (TCRdb year 2017). Regarding the study in general: In an earlier analysis of fewer than 750 of the donors, around 300 Gb of sequence data and 117 million unique TCR beta sequences from about 179 million T cells were reported. Roughly 320 gigabases of sequencing data and 70 million to 95 million unique TCR sequences made up an early release that covered under 750 HLA-typed donors. Among the roughly 410 genotyped donors, around 81% belonged to the genetic ancestry cluster associated with self-reported Caucasian donors. The study was designed to test whether signatures of past pathogen exposure could be identified by cataloging public T cell receptors. Using immunosequencing, the study profiled T cell repertoires from fewer than 850 subjects and related those repertoires to cytomegalovirus serostatus. Besides the first cohort of some 670 subjects, a separate validation cohort made up of roughly 120 different subjects was used. To predict cytomegalovirus infection status, the study combined high-throughput TCR immunosequencing, statistical association of individual TCRs with disease status, and machine learning. In a later analysis, previously published TCR beta repertoires from about 640 donors were re-analyzed and high-resolution HLA genotyping was added so that TCR occurrence patterns could be studied. Rather than drawing on any new phenotypic data, the later analysis identified candidate immune exposures from TCR beta sequences and the way those sequences occurred across donors. In an earlier analysis of 587 of the donors, high-throughput TCR beta sequencing was used to judge whether each TCR beta V gene segment behaved as functional or pseudogenic. Alongside the repertoire data, information on donor age, sex, ethnicity and CMV serostatus was compiled. A later genetic analysis used genome-wide SNP genotypes for about 60% of the roughly 670 donors, treating that subset as a discovery cohort. Every discovery cohort repertoire had been produced on one sequencing platform. Both class I and class II loci were covered by HLA typing, at four-digit resolution. The number of donors typed differed by locus, with about 629-630 for A, B, C, DRB1 and DQB1, roughly 520 for DQA1, 606 for DPA1, and 400 to 490 for DPB1. Because of strong linkage in the cohort, five DR-DQ haplotypes were treated as single units for association and clustering. Among 300 to 500 genotyped donors of the cohort, an average of about 220,000 unique TCR beta nucleotide sequences was sequenced per donor, of which 15% to 20% were non-productive. Results the study describes overall, beyond this receptor: The study listed 150 to 200 TCR beta chains as associated with cytomegalovirus. Because counts were too low, approximately 18 rarely observed V segments, including chromosome 9 orphons, were excluded from the earlier analysis of 587 of the donors. The presence/absence analyses assumed that sequencing depth was roughly uniform across donors, and that assumption may not be true. According to a later genetic analysis, donors in an Asian-associated ancestry cluster had fewer N-insertions in productive TCRs than the approximately 610-donor mean. When HLA alleles, especially DR and DQ, strongly co-occurred, TCR associations were difficult to assign to individual alleles. Because some donors lacked HLA typing at each locus, the association tests relied only on the typed subset. In this cohort, only TCR beta chains were sequenced, and detectable features were limited by the absence of alpha or paired-chain data. In a later analysis, the rate of TCR association differed among HLA loci, with DRB1 alleles having the most associated TCRs and HLA-C alleles having the fewest. A further reported finding was that TCR beta sequences accurately predicted the HLA-A and HLA-B alleles for most subjects in the first cohort. Some IMGT-functional V segments, including TRBV6-2 and TRBV6-3, could not be told apart with the 87-base-pair reads, so those segments were excluded. A group of highly shared sequence variants was considered likely to be a technical artifact of the sequencing pipeline. Specific HLA alleles were associated with 15,000 to 20,000 TCR beta sequences at a false discovery rate of 0.05 in a later analysis. Most TCR sequences were seen in very few donors, while some public TCRs were found in many individuals. Linkage disequilibrium might explain the correlated functional status among segregating V segments, but an unknown experimental factor could not be excluded. In a later analysis, HLA-associated TCR beta chains showed more clonal expansion and lower generation probabilities than non-associated chains that were equally common. According to a later analysis, most CMV-associated TCR beta chains appeared to be HLA-restricted, and the HLA associations seemed to be driven largely by CMV exposure. In vitro tests confirmed that a few of the cytomegalovirus-associated TCR beta chains recognize cytomegalovirus antigens. The classifier was reported to diagnose cytomegalovirus status with high specificity and sensitivity in both the original and validation cohorts. CMV serostatus was the only immune exposure information available for the cohort. In a later genetic analysis, a missense DCLRE1C variant was associated with V-gene and J-gene trimming of TCR beta chains, and the association was replicated in an independent cohort. Several of the top co-occurrence clusters appeared to be linked to parvovirus B19, influenza, CMV and Epstein-Barr virus, according to a later analysis. The authors suggested that the approach could potentially be extended to other disease states and immunological phenotypes. In an earlier analysis of 450 to 750 of the donors, most TCR beta V segments appeared in productive rearrangements about 90% or about 30% of the time, broadly matching IMGT annotations.

The germline V gene (reference sequence) provides CDR1 PRHDT and CDR2 FYEKMQ. From the cysteine up to the phenylalanine, the CDR3 has a length of 15 residues. Only the CDR3 DNA stays, 45 bases, in frame from base 1. Trimming removed 5 bases from V and 0 bases from J; the gene matches leave 7 bases unexplained. In total, 666 healthy bone marrow donors made up the cohort. At the time of sampling, every cohort member was nominally healthy, though immune exposures that went unrecorded were likely present. The donor was CMV seronegative and was included in the group of approximately 350 seronegative cohort members. A peripheral blood sample was provided by each donor, and peripheral blood mononuclear cells were used for TCR beta sequencing. Genomic DNA was extracted from the blood cell samples with the Qiagen DNeasy Blood Extraction Kit. To note about this clone: The antigen it recognizes is unknown. No base quality information exists; no much larger clone differs at one position.

Receptor libraries were prepared by the immunoSEQ multiplex PCR assay. The multiplex PCR relied on a mix of 60 forward primers for TCR Vbeta segments and 13 reverse primers for TCR Jbeta segments. The CDR3 region of rearranged TCR beta genes was amplified from genomic DNA with a multiplex PCR assay. Amplified TCR beta libraries were sequenced as 87-base-pair reads on the Illumina HiSeq System. The authors' analysis ran thus. A later analysis tallied around 82 million unique TCR beta chains across the 666 repertoires, and some 10 million of those chains were shared by two or more donors. To remove PCR and sequencing errors, raw reads were error-corrected and collapsed into unique sequences using a nearest-neighbor algorithm that merged closely related sequences. V, D and J gene segments were assigned by aligning CDR3 sequences to IMGT reference sequences. Each retained sequence needed at least a six-nucleotide match to both a V gene segment and a J gene segment. A rearrangement counted as productive if the CDR3 had no stop codons and remained in frame with V and J, and every other rearrangement counted as non-productive. CDR3 was defined according to IMGT convention as the region running from the second conserved V-encoded cysteine to the conserved J-encoded phenylalanine. The earlier analysis of 550 to 650 of the donors excluded any sequence lacking an unambiguous match to a single V gene segment. In an earlier analysis of some 590 of the donors, a V segment was called functional when productive rearrangements were above 56.7%, and segregating when the standard deviation between donors exceeded 5%. To diagnose cytomegalovirus status from the catalog of TCR beta chain sequences, a statistical classification framework was built. A later analysis assigned V and J genes by comparing TCR nucleotide sequences with IMGT/GENE-DB human TR gene sequences. Using the TCRdist pipeline, a later analysis assigned CDR3 sequences along with most-parsimonious VDJ recombination scenarios. In a later analysis, every TCR beta chain was defined by the combination of its CDR3 amino acid sequence and its V-gene family, and reads without a unique V-gene family were dropped. In a later analysis, 450 to 600 highly shared, low-generation-probability nucleotide sequences were removed to address suspected cross-contamination and a sequencing artifact. For each public chain, a later analysis derived a clonal expansion index from normalized ranks of inferred template counts within each repertoire. In a later analysis, generation probabilities were computed with a VDJ recombination model fitted to out-of-frame rearrangements, and the resulting probabilities were checked against IGoR. A later analysis scored TCR-TCR, TCR-HLA and TCR-CMV co-occurrence with hypergeometric tests, applying a repertoire-size bias correction to TCR pairs. A later analysis estimated false discovery rates by permuting HLA or CMV assignments 20 times. In a later analysis, co-occurring TCRs were grouped with DBSCAN, and TCRdist sequence similarity was added when clustering was performed within HLA-allele-positive subsets. For co-occurrence clustering, repertoires with fewer than 30,000 or more than 120,000 public chains were excluded, along with about five repertoires with anomalous nucleotide sharing. Entries here come from immuneACCESS through TCRdb and include only in-frame sequences with V and J called. Some clones fail to appear in such tables; in the studies checked, an unresolved V gene covers under half of the shortfall, and the cause of the remainder is unknown. V and J calls and clone size are copied from that table; D and trimming were computed from the DNA. This sample has 100,000 or so clones in its table, and around four fifths of those were observed once. The ten top clones hold roughly 1.3% of the sample.

The TCR sequence derives from a man in his thirties or forties in good health and CMV-seronegative. The chain couples TRBV13 to TRBJ2-7, with 7 central nucleotides matching TRBD1. The specimen sequenced was PBMCs. Here the CDR3 is given as CASSLQGRPSYEQYF. In nucleotide form, the sequence is TGTGCCAGCAGCCTACAGGGGAGACCCTCCTACGAGCAGTACTTC. The CDR3, completed at both ends by the reference TRBV13 and TRBJ2-7 genes, gives the full variable domain AAGVIQSPRHLIKEKRETATLKCYPIPRHDTVYWYQQGPGQDPQFLISFYEKMQSDKGSIPDRFSAQQFSDYHSELNMSSLELGDSALYFCASSLQGRPSYEQYFGPGTRLTVT.